This TCR beta chain was captured in a study of T cell repertoires in cytomegalovirus infection. Study as a whole: Public TCR beta signatures marked donors with CMV infection and the matching HLA.

Study-wide points: Of the TCR beta families, the public ones yielded a cumulative frequency that identified carriers of CMV plus the relevant HLA. Within the response measured ex vivo, HLA-C-restricted CMV-specific TCR beta clonotypes were dominant.

About this clonotype itself: The antigen is not known.

TCRdb re-analysed the reads in MiXCR, keeping a single row per CDR3 protein. The sample shows 450,000 to 650,000 distinct CDR3 sequences, more than 25% of them seen only once. The CDR3 has 14 amino acids. The germline V gene has CDR1 SGHNT and CDR2 YYREEE (reference sequence). Trimming stripped 4 bases from V and 3 bases from J, with 13 bases between. The sequence derives from a human donor in good health (CMV status not recorded). Some clones in this sample may be carry-over from other donors' samples. The chain recombines TRBV5-4 with TRBJ1-2; D is ambiguous. The sample comprised PBMCs. DNA of the CDR3: TGTGCCAGCAGCCTTATTGCTGAGGACTATGGCTACACCTTC. Translating it yields CASSLIAEDYGYTF.